The present T cell receptor beta chain was sequenced within a study of blood T cell repertoires in COVID-19. Study context: Acute and convalescent COVID-19 samples came from the United States, Italy and Spain. From T cells, B-cell-depleted T cells, or PBMCs came the material, which was cDNA or gDNA.

Original processing methods: Researchers report that nucleated cell counts were estimated from reference gene primer amplification. Using immunoSEQ multiplex PCR, the repertoire was profiled, and TCRdb retains in-frame clones only, with some absent. That table is the source of V, J and clone size, and D and trimming were worked out from the DNA. The sample records around 240,000 clones, around 83% being singletons. The CDR3 extends over 12 amino acids. Trimming stripped 3 bases from V and 8 bases from J, with 10 bases between. Looked up from germline, CDR1 is SNHLY and CDR2 is FYNNEI. Sequenced material: peripheral blood. V is TRBV2 and J is TRBJ1-1; no clear D. This receptor was identified in a woman aged 50 to 60 with acute or convalescent COVID-19. Here the CDR3 reads CASSEVSVEAFF. The CDR3 nucleotides read TGTGCCAGCAGTGAGGTATCGGTGGAAGCTTTCTTT.